This TCR beta chain appears in the sequencing data of a study of early stage breast cancer tumors. Sequenced by immunoSEQ multiplex PCR; TCRdb stores in-frame clones only, minus some. The sample yields 25,000 to 35,000 clones, more than 65% seen once. Material: breast tumor tissue. This clonotype was sampled from a person aged 30-39 years with breast cancer.

The CDR3 DNA reads TGCGCCAGCGGTTATGCGGAGCAGTTCTTC. This translates into CASGYAEQFF. The V gene is TRBV23-1, the J gene TRBJ2-1, with D unresolved. TRBV23-1 is recorded as an ORF, its role being uncertain. The CDR3 sequence is 10 residues long. V was shortened by 8 bases and J by 10 bases, with 9 bases between the two germline ends.